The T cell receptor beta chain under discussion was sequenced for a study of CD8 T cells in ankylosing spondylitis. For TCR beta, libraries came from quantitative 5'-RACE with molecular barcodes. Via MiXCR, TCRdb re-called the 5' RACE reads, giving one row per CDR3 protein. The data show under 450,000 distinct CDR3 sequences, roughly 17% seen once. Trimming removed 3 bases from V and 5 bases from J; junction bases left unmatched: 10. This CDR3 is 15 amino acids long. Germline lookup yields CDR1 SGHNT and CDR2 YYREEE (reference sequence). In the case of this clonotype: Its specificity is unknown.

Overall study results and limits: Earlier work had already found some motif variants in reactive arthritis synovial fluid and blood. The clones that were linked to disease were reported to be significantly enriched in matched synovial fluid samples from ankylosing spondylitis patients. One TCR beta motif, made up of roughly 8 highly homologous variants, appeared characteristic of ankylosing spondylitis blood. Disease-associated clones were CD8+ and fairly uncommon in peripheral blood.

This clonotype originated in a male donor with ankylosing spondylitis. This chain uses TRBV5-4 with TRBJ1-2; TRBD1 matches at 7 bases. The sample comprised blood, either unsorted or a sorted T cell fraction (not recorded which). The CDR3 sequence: CASSSDSNRGYGYTF. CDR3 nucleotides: TGTGCCAGCAGCTCGGACTCGAACAGGGGATATGGCTACACCTTC.